Presented here are 24 T cell receptor beta chains from one specimen sequenced in a study of blood T cells in healthy people across ages. Primers used in a second PCR of roughly 7 to 12 cycles were a sample-barcoded 5' primer and a J-beta primer mix. TCRdb used MiXCR to reprocess the 5' RACE reads, holding one entry per CDR3 protein. The table shows under 1 million distinct CDR3 sequences, with more than 40% occurring only once. Sequencing input: blood. The receptor set was obtained from a man in his 60s in good health.

The chain uses TRBV7-9 and TRBJ2-5; unclear D gene. The CDR3 extends over 14 amino acids. Germline CDR1 reads SEHNR; CDR2 reads FQNEAQ (reference sequence). Trimming pared 0 bases from V and 3 bases from J, leaving 8 bases between. The CDR3 protein is CASSLAGSEETQYF. The CDR3 DNA sequence: TGTGCCAGCAGCTTAGCGGGCAGTGAAGAGACCCAGTACTTC.

V is TRBV15 and J is TRBJ1-2; D is uncertain. V shed 0 bases and J shed 3 bases, with 5 bases lying between them. The CDR3 length is 13 residues. Per germline, CDR1 LNHNV and CDR2 YYDKDF (reference sequence). Here the CDR3 DNA reads TGTGCCACCAGCAGAGATGGGGACTATGGCTACACCTTC. It is translated as CATSRDGDYGYTF.

This clonotype was found a few times. The chain links TRBV27 to TRBJ1-6, with D possibly TRBD1 on 5 matching bases. There are 13 residues in the CDR3. Trimming removed 5 bases from V and 9 bases from J, with 11 bases in between. The V gene's germline CDR1 is MNHEY and CDR2 SMNVEV (reference sequence). CDR3 bases: TGTGCCAGCAGTCCCCCGGGGCCTTCACCCCTCCACTTT. It yields the protein CASSPPGPSPLHF.

This chain connects TRBV12-3 or TRBV12-4 to TRBJ2-5; a possible D gene is TRBD1 (6 bases). The DNA end lines up better with TRBJ2-7; the J call may be wrong. There are 12 residues in the CDR3. CDR3 amino acids: CASDRFAYEQYF. The CDR3 nucleotides read TGTGCCAGCGACAGGTTTGCCTACGAGCAGTACTTC.

The V and J genes are TRBV29-1 and TRBJ1-2; D gene ambiguous. The V end was cut by 5 bases, the J end by 3 bases, with 10 bases between. The CDR3 covers 12 residues. Germline V gene lookup returns CDR1 SQVTM and CDR2 ANQGSEA. In DNA, the CDR3 is TGCAGCGTTACCGGGAGCCACTATGGCTACACCTTC. It yields the protein CSVTGSHYGYTF.

With respect to this clonotype: A read error may be the cause here, since a much bigger clone is one base away. The chain has TRBV11-2 and TRBJ2-7; the D gene is possibly TRBD2 (6 bases). This CDR3 has 16 residues. The germline gives CDR1 SGHAT, CDR2 FQNNGV. The CDR3 spells CASSLDRDGGSYEQYF. DNA of the CDR3: TGTGCCAGCAGCCTAGACCGGGACGGGGGTTCCTACGAGCAGTACTTC.

The chain employs TRBV3-1 and TRBJ2-5; the D gene is possibly TRBD2 (6 bases). The CDR3 is made up of 15 amino acids. With 4 bases removed from V and 2 bases from J, the gap between germline ends came to 14 bases. Germline CDR1 LGHDT, CDR2 YNNKEL (reference sequence). CDR3 bases: TGTGCCAGCAGCCCCTGGGGGGAAAAACAAGAGACCCAGTACTTC. Translation gives CASSPWGEKQETQYF.

V usage is TRBV11-3 and J usage is TRBJ2-1, with a possible D match to TRBD1 (5 bases). CDR3 length equals 16 residues. Germline V gene sequence: CDR1 SGHNT, CDR2 YENEEA. The V end lost 3 bases, the J end lost 4 bases, and 16 bases lay between the germline ends. In nucleotides, the CDR3 is TGTGCCAGCAGCTTGGTACAGGTAGGGGTTTACAATGAGCAGTTCTTC. Its protein product is CASSLVQVGVYNEQFF.

The chain carries TRBV10-2 and TRBJ1-2; D possibly corresponds to TRBD1 (5 bases). V gave up 8 bases and J gave up 0 bases, with 13 bases separating them. This CDR3 contains 14 residues. Germline V gene sequence: CDR1 WSHSY, CDR2 SAAADI. CDR3 sequence (DNA): TGCGCCAGCTCTACGGGGCATGCTAACTATGGCTACACCTTC. This gives the protein CASSTGHANYGYTF.

The chain couples TRBV5-1 to TRBJ2-1; 8 bases are a match to TRBD2. Germline V gene data show CDR1 as SGHRS and CDR2 as YFSETQ. Unmatched junction bases numbered 10, after V lost 4 bases and J lost 7 bases. This CDR3 is built from 15 residues. For the CDR3, the DNA is TGCGCCAGCAGCATCGGGACTAGTACGGGGAATGAGCAGTTCTTC. Its protein is CASSIGTSTGNEQFF.

Only a few counts were recorded for this clonotype. The CDR3 region is CASSGLRGTGHSGANVLTF. CDR3 nucleotide sequence: TGTGCCAGCAGCGGCCTACGTGGGACAGGACATTCTGGGGCCAACGTCCTGACTTTC. This rearrangement joins TRBV9 to TRBJ2-6, with 8 nucleotides matching TRBD1. CDR1 and CDR2 from the germline V gene are SGDLS and YYNGEE. This CDR3 is built from 19 residues. With 3 bases clipped from V and 1 base from J, the junction kept 12 bases outside the gene matches.

V usage is TRBV28 and J usage is TRBJ1-4, with 7 bases fitting TRBD1. This CDR3 contains 15 residues. CDR1 MDHEN and CDR2 SYDVKM come from the germline V gene. With V trimmed by 7 bases and J by 0 bases, 5 bases remained unmatched. The chain's CDR3 is CASTMDRTTNEKLFF. CDR3 bases: TGTGCCAGCACCATGGACAGGACAACTAATGAAAAACTGTTTTTT.

This clonotype has just a few counts. This chain links TRBV7-9 with TRBJ2-3; D might be TRBD1 (6 bases). The CDR3 is 12 residues long. Trimming removed 10 bases from V and 3 bases from J, with 11 bases in between. Looked up from germline, CDR1 is SEHNR and CDR2 is FQNEAQ (reference sequence). CDR3 residues: CAIAQGTDTQYF. The CDR3 coding sequence is TGTGCCATCGCACAGGGAACAGATACGCAGTATTTT.

The chain employs TRBV6-2 or TRBV6-3 and TRBJ1-5, with 8 bases identical to TRBD1. V lost 6 bases and J lost 5; bases outside the gene matches: 9. The CDR3 is 15 residues long. Germline CDR1 reads MNHEY; CDR2 reads SVGEGT. In nucleotides, the CDR3 is TGTGCCAGCAGACCACTCAGGGGGCGCGATCAGCCCCAGCATTTT. Its protein is CASRPLRGRDQPQHF.

This clonotype was detected many times. V is TRBV20-1 and J is TRBJ2-7, with 10 bases fitting TRBD1. This CDR3 region has 14 residues. The V gene's germline CDR1 is DFQATT and CDR2 SNEGSKA (reference sequence). V was clipped by 3 bases and J by 2 bases; unmatched bases: 4. The CDR3 loop is CSASRDRGPYEQYF. The CDR3 DNA follows: TGCAGTGCTAGCCGGGACAGGGGACCCTACGAGCAGTACTTC.

The table lists this clonotype with a few counts. The V and J genes are TRBV7-9 and TRBJ1-1; 9 bases agree with TRBD1. This CDR3 spans 15 amino acids. In germline, CDR1 is SEHNR, CDR2 FQNEAQ (reference sequence). J was trimmed by 0 bases and V by 4 bases; bases with no gene match: 3. The CDR3 DNA sequence: TGTGCCAGCAGCTCAAGGGACAGGGTGAACACTGAAGCTTTCTTT. Protein: CASSSRDRVNTEAFF.

This rearrangement joins TRBV7-8 to TRBJ1-1; D unresolved. CDR1 is SGHVS and CDR2 is FQNEAQ in the germline V gene. The CDR3 covers 14 residues. The V gene lost 0 bases and the J gene lost 1 base, with 6 bases spanning the gap. This chain's CDR3 is CASSLAPENTEAFF. CDR3 DNA sequence: TGTGCCAGCAGCTTAGCTCCCGAGAACACTGAAGCTTTCTTT. Looking up the rest from reference TRBV7-8 and TRBJ1-1 gives the full variable domain: GAGVSQSPRYKVAKRGQDVALRCDPISGHVSLFWYQQALGQGPEFLTYFQNEAQLDKSGLPSDRFFAERPEGSVSTLKIQRTQQEDSAVYLCASSLAPENTEAFFGQGTRLTVV.

The genes are TRBV6-2 or TRBV6-3 and TRBJ1-1; no firm D call. The V end lost 7 bases, the J end lost 6 bases, and 9 bases lay between the germline ends. This CDR3 is 11 amino acids long. CDR1 and CDR2 (germline): MNHEY, SVGEGT. The DNA for the CDR3 is TGTGCCAGCAACTCCCCAGCTGAAGCTTTCTTT. Amino acid sequence: CASNSPAEAFF.

The rearrangement links TRBV7-2 to TRBJ1-4, with 7 positions matching TRBD1. CDR3 size: 15 residues. Germline CDR1 SGHTA, CDR2 FQGNSA. After removal of 5 bases from V and 6 bases from J, the junction contained 9 bases not matched to a gene. The CDR3 sequence is CASSANRGMDEKLFF. Written as DNA, the CDR3 is TGTGCCAGCAGCGCCAACAGGGGTATGGATGAAAAACTGTTTTTT.

This clonotype was picked up a small number of times. J is TRBJ2-5 and V is TRBV29-1; D possibly corresponds to TRBD2 (6 bases). Per germline, CDR1 SQVTM and CDR2 ANQGSEA. The CDR3 runs to 11 residues. V lost 6 bases and J lost 11, with 16 bases in between. CDR3 sequence: CSVEVGGEQYF. The CDR3 DNA is TGCAGCGTCGAGGTGGGGGGTGAGCAGTACTTC.

The V gene is TRBV20-1, the J gene TRBJ1-4, with 12 bases fitting TRBD1. CDR3 length: 18 amino acids. V lost 2 bases, J lost 3 bases, and 10 bases stayed unmatched. Germline values: CDR1 DFQATT, CDR2 SNEGSKA (reference sequence). The CDR3 region is CSARLGQGALGANEKLFF. CDR3 bases: TGCAGTGCTAGACTGGGACAGGGGGCCCTCGGGGCTAATGAAAAACTGTTTTTT.

The chain employs TRBV3-1 and TRBJ1-2; a weak D match, TRBD1 (6 bases). The CDR3 is 14 amino acids. From germline, CDR1 is LGHDT and CDR2 YNNKEL (reference sequence). V lost 0 bases and J 7 bases, leaving 12 bases between the germline ends. Here the CDR3 DNA reads TGTGCCAGCAGCCAAGAAGCAGGGGCGCGTGGCTACACCTTC. Translated: CASSQEAGARGYTF.

V and J are TRBV6-6 and TRBJ2-1, with D maybe TRBD2 (6 bases). Germline CDR1 reads MNHNY; CDR2 reads SVGAGI (reference sequence). V shed 8 bases and J shed 10 bases, with 18 bases lying between them. The CDR3 totals 13 residues. The CDR3 nucleotides are TGTGCCAGCCTGGATGAGCTCCGGGGGGAGCAGTTCTTC. This gives the protein CASLDELRGEQFF.

This rearrangement joins TRBV6-2 or TRBV6-3 to TRBJ2-6, with D perhaps TRBD1 (6 bases). From germline, CDR1 is MNHEY and CDR2 SVGEGT. V was cut by 8 bases and J by 4 bases, with 21 bases left in between. This CDR3 comprises 17 residues. The CDR3, as DNA: TGTGCCAGCGCCTTTAGGACAGTTAATCAGGGGGCCAACGTCCTGACTTTC. Amino acids: CASAFRTVNQGANVLTF.